Presented here are 31 T cell receptor beta chains from one specimen sequenced in a study of blood T cell repertoires in COVID-19. Only in-frame clones appear in the TCRdb table, and some are missing; sequencing was by immunoSEQ multiplex PCR. The sample has 150,000 or so clones, around 79% seen once; the top ten hold under 2%. The sample consisted of peripheral blood. These receptors were taken from a man older than 75 with acute or convalescent COVID-19.

The CDR3 nucleotides are TGTGCCAGCAGTCTCCAAGTGGGGGGGGGACAGCCCCAGCATTTT. Residues: CASSLQVGGGQPQHF. The rearrangement joins TRBV6-5 to TRBJ1-5; the D gene is possibly TRBD1 (5 bases). Germline V lookup: CDR1 MNHEY, CDR2 SVGAGI. Trimming removed 5 bases at V and 7 bases at J, with 18 bases between. This CDR3 region has 15 residues.

The chain combines TRBV5-1 with TRBJ1-1; 9 bases are shared with TRBD1. J was trimmed by 1 base and V by 2 bases; bases with no gene match: 3. The CDR3 contains 15 residues. Per germline, CDR1 SGHRS and CDR2 YFSETQ. In DNA, the CDR3 is TGCGCCAGCAGCTTAGGGACAGGGCGGAACACTGAAGCTTTCTTT. This sequence encodes CASSLGTGRNTEAFF.

V gene TRBV11-3 combines with J gene TRBJ2-5; 14 nucleotides match TRBD2. Looked up from germline, CDR1 is SGHNT and CDR2 is YENEEA. The CDR3 runs 18 residues. V shed 5 bases and J 4 bases; nucleotides not matched to a gene: 12. The CDR3 coding sequence is TGTGCCAGCAGCCTTCGGACTAGCGGGAGGCGAAGGATAGAGACCCAGTACTTC. Protein: CASSLRTSGRRRIETQYF.

The genes are TRBV12-5 and TRBJ2-3, with 7 bases fitting TRBD1. This CDR3 contains 14 residues. CDR1 is LGHNT, CDR2 FRNRAP, per germline. After removal of 5 bases from V and 3 bases from J, the junction contained 5 bases not matched to a gene. DNA of the CDR3: TGTGCTAGTGGTCGACAGGGAATTACAGATACGCAGTATTTT. Protein: CASGRQGITDTQYF.

The genes are TRBV3-1 (or the pseudogene TRBV3-2) and TRBJ2-5, with 8 nucleotides matching TRBD2. CDR3 length equals 16 residues. CDR1 and CDR2 (germline): LGHDT, YNNKEL (reference sequence). V lost 4 bases and J lost 5; bases outside the gene matches: 12. The CDR3 is CASSPVARGAGETQYF. The CDR3 nucleotides read TGTGCCAGCAGCCCGGTCGCGCGGGGGGCTGGGGAGACCCAGTACTTC.

The rearrangement uses TRBV19 and TRBJ1-1, with no clear D. This CDR3 comprises 12 residues. Between the trimmed V and J ends, which lost 8 bases and 4 bases, there was a span of 11 bases. CDR1 LNHDA and CDR2 SQIVND come from the germline V gene (reference sequence). The CDR3 here is CASETRSTEAFF. In DNA, the CDR3 is TGTGCCAGTGAAACGAGGAGCACTGAAGCTTTCTTT.

The chain combines TRBV18 with TRBJ1-1; 7 bases are a match to TRBD1. Trimming took 0 bases from V and 3 from J; bases not matched to a gene: 13. The germline gives CDR1 KGHSH, CDR2 LQKENI. CDR3 length: 18 amino acids. The CDR3 coding sequence is TGTGCCAGCTCACCACCGTGGTCTTTCGGGCAGGGGGACACTGAAGCTTTCTTT. Its protein is CASSPPWSFGQGDTEAFF.

This clone was counted at least ten times. The CDR3 protein is CASSTSGGAPYEQYV. DNA of the CDR3: TGTGCCAGCAGCACGAGCGGGGGGGCCCCCTACGAGCAGTACGTC. The genes are TRBV6-6 and TRBJ2-7, with TRBD2 identical over 10 bases. Germline CDR1 reads MNHNY; CDR2 reads SVGAGI (reference sequence). The CDR3 runs to 15 residues. With V trimmed by 6 bases and J by 2 bases, 7 bases remained unmatched.

The rearrangement uses TRBV28 and TRBJ1-2, with a weak D call TRBD1 (5 bases). The CDR3 has 13 residues. Germline CDR1 reads MDHEN; CDR2 reads SYDVKM. Trimming pared 2 bases from V and 5 bases from J, leaving 9 bases between. The CDR3 loop reads CASSLIRGYGYTF. CDR3 DNA: TGTGCCAGCAGTTTAATTCGGGGGTATGGCTACACCTTC.

CDR3 DNA sequence: TGCGCCAGCAGCTTGGAGGGGGGGAGCTATGGCTACACCTTC. This encodes CASSLEGGSYGYTF. The V gene is TRBV5-1, the J gene TRBJ1-2; perhaps TRBD1 as D (6 bases). V dropped 0 bases and J dropped 4 bases, with 10 bases sitting between them. Looked up from germline, CDR1 is SGHRS and CDR2 is YFSETQ. The CDR3 spans 14 residues.

This clone was recorded only once. The CDR3, as DNA: TGTGCCAGTAGTATCCAGGGGACCTCCTACAATGAGCAGTTCTTC. This encodes CASSIQGTSYNEQFF. The V call is TRBV19, the J call TRBJ2-1, with D tentatively TRBD1 (6 bases). CDR1 and CDR2 from the germline V gene are LNHDA and SQIVND (reference sequence). V was cut by 3 bases and J by 0 bases, with 9 bases left in between. The CDR3 contains 15 residues.

The V call is TRBV30, the J call TRBJ1-1; D may be TRBD1 (6 bases). CDR3 length equals 12 residues. The germline V gene encodes CDR1 GTSNPN and CDR2 SVGIG (reference sequence). V dropped 1 base and J dropped 3 bases, with 6 bases sitting between them. For the CDR3, the DNA is TGTGCCTGGAGTGACAGGGACACTGAAGCTTTCTTT. The encoded protein is CAWSDRDTEAFF.

The rearrangement uses TRBV6-6 and TRBJ2-3; 7 nucleotides line up with TRBD1. The CDR3 extends over 15 amino acids. Germline V gene lookup returns CDR1 MNHNY and CDR2 SVGAGI (reference sequence). V was pared by 4 bases and J by 3 bases, with 7 bases of the junction left unmatched. CDR3: CASSSLGRGTDTQYF. CDR3 nucleotides: TGTGCCAGCAGTTCGTTAGGCAGGGGGACAGATACGCAGTATTTT.

V gene TRBV15 combines with J gene TRBJ1-4, with D perhaps TRBD1 (5 bases). Trimming removed 0 bases at V and 2 bases at J, with 10 bases between. This CDR3 comprises 16 residues. Germline V gives CDR1 LNHNV, CDR2 YYDKDF (reference sequence). The CDR3 region is CATSRDPGGTNEKLFF. The CDR3 DNA reads TGTGCCACCAGCAGAGATCCCGGGGGGACTAATGAAAAACTGTTTTTT.

This chain links TRBV18 with TRBJ2-3, with a tentative D call TRBD1 (6 bases). V was cut by 1 base and J by 0 bases, with 8 bases left in between. The CDR3 is made up of 15 amino acids. Germline V gene data show CDR1 as KGHSH and CDR2 as LQKENI. The CDR3 sequence is CASSPQGDSTDTQYF. As DNA, the CDR3 is TGTGCCAGCTCACCACAGGGGGACAGCACAGATACGCAGTATTTT.

The chain recombines TRBV11-2 with TRBJ1-1; D gene uncertain. The CDR3 contains 15 residues. The V end was cut by 4 bases, the J end by 5 bases, with 17 bases between. Germline V gives CDR1 SGHAT, CDR2 FQNNGV. CDR3 nucleotides: TGTGCCAGCAGCTCGATCACGCCGGCGAGGACTGAAGCTTTCTTT. Residues: CASSSITPARTEAFF.

This clone was picked up one time. J is TRBJ1-1 and V is TRBV6-5, with D perhaps matching TRBD1 (5 bases). The germline V and J ends were trimmed by 6 bases and 1 base, with 12 bases remaining between them. This CDR3 has 14 amino acids. The germline gives CDR1 MNHEY, CDR2 SVGAGI. CDR3 in amino acids: CASSRQPSNTEAFF. In nucleotides, the CDR3 is TGTGCCAGCAGCCGACAGCCGTCGAACACTGAAGCTTTCTTT.

The rearrangement links TRBV9 to TRBJ2-2, with a possible D match to TRBD1 (5 bases). CDR3 length equals 15 residues. Germline assignment: CDR1 SGDLS and CDR2 YYNGEE. The ends were cut back, 2 bases at V and 5 bases at J, with 13 bases in the middle. The DNA of the CDR3 is TGTGCCAGCAGCGTGACGTCGGACAAGACCGGGGAGCTGTTTTTT. It translates to CASSVTSDKTGELFF.

V is TRBV6-5 and J is TRBJ1-2; TRBD1 might be the D (5 bases). With 11 bases removed from V and 2 bases from J, the gap between germline ends came to 12 bases. The CDR3 sequence is 12 residues long. Looked up from germline, CDR1 is MNHEY and CDR2 is SVGAGI. The CDR3 DNA is TGTGCCTGTACAGGCGAAAACTATGGCTACACCTTC. Translated: CACTGENYGYTF.

The rearrangement links TRBV25-1 to TRBJ2-1; 8 bases are a match to TRBD2. CDR3 length: 15 amino acids. Trimming removed 6 bases from V and 6 bases from J; junction bases left unmatched: 10. The germline CDR1 and CDR2 sequences are MGHDK and SYGVNS. CDR3 sequence reads: CASSGGAARVNEQFF. The DNA of the CDR3 is TGTGCCAGCAGCGGGGGGGCCGCGAGGGTCAATGAGCAGTTCTTC.

This rearrangement joins TRBV7-2 to TRBJ1-3, with TRBD1 as a possible D gene (5 bases). The germline gives CDR1 SGHTA, CDR2 FQGNSA. CDR3 size: 15 residues. V was clipped by 1 base and J by 1 base, with 8 bases between them. DNA of the CDR3: TGTGCCAGCAGCTTAGGGGCAGGGTCTGGAAACACCATATATTTT. Its translation is CASSLGAGSGNTIYF.

V gene TRBV7-9 combines with J gene TRBJ1-2; D call uncertain. CDR3 length equals 12 residues. Germline V lookup: CDR1 SEHNR, CDR2 FQNEAQ (reference sequence). With 2 bases removed from V and 5 bases from J, the gap between germline ends came to 6 bases. CDR3 sequence (DNA): TGTGCCAGCAGCTTAAGGCGGTATGGCTACACCTTC. Translated: CASSLRRYGYTF.

The chain is built from TRBV7-2 and TRBJ2-1, with TRBD2 identical over 15 bases. There are 15 residues in the CDR3. Germline loops: CDR1 SGHTA, CDR2 FQGNSA. The V segment lost 5 bases and the J segment 10 bases; nucleotides outside the gene matches: 6. DNA for the CDR3: TGTGCCAGCAGCAAGGGGACTAGCGGGGGGAGGGAGCAGTTCTTC. Encoded protein: CASSKGTSGGREQFF.

The chain joins TRBV6-5 to TRBJ2-5; TRBD1 matches 9 bases. Trimming removed 6 bases from V and 3 bases from J; junction bases left unmatched: 8. There are 15 residues in the CDR3. CDR1 is MNHEY, CDR2 SVGAGI, per germline. CDR3 nucleotide sequence: TGTGCCAGCAGCGCCCAGACAGGGGGGGAAGAGACCCAGTACTTC. Protein sequence: CASSAQTGGEETQYF.

This CDR3 is CASSFGTSGETQYF. CDR3 sequence (DNA): TGCGCCAGCAGCTTCGGGACTAGCGGGGAGACCCAGTACTTC. The V gene is TRBV5-1, the J gene TRBJ2-5; TRBD2 matches at 12 bases. This CDR3 contains 14 residues. Trimming removed 2 bases from V and 5 bases from J; junction bases left unmatched: 1. Germline CDR1 and CDR2: SGHRS and YFSETQ.

The V gene is TRBV19, the J gene TRBJ2-3; 9 bases agree with TRBD2. The ends lost 3 bases at V and 2 bases at J; junction bases unmatched: 3. Germline CDR1 is LNHDA and CDR2 is SQIVND (reference sequence). The CDR3 runs 15 residues. CDR3 DNA sequence: TGTGCCAGTAGTATCGGCGGGGGGGACACAGATACGCAGTATTTT. Translating it yields CASSIGGGDTDTQYF.

V usage is TRBV20-1 and J usage is TRBJ2-1; perhaps TRBD1 as D (5 bases). Trimming removed 6 bases at V and 9 bases at J, with 12 bases between. The CDR3 spans 11 residues. In germline, CDR1 is DFQATT, CDR2 SNEGSKA (reference sequence). CDR3 DNA: TGCAGTGCGGGGCCCGCTAGTGAGCAGTTCTTC. Amino acids: CSAGPASEQFF.

This sequence joins TRBV4-2 and TRBJ2-2, with 10 positions matching TRBD1. This CDR3 is 16 amino acids long. After removal of 1 base from V and 4 bases from J, the junction contained 3 bases not matched to a gene. The germline V gene encodes CDR1 LGHNA and CDR2 YNFKEQ. This chain's CDR3 is CASSQAWDRGTGELFF. The DNA of the CDR3 is TGTGCCAGCAGCCAAGCCTGGGACAGGGGCACCGGGGAGCTGTTTTTT.

V usage is TRBV6-1 and J usage is TRBJ1-2; 8 positions agree with TRBD1. CDR3 length: 15 residues. The germline V gene encodes CDR1 MNHNS and CDR2 SASEGT. The J segment lost 4 bases and the V segment lost 2 bases, leaving 6 bases of the junction unmatched. The DNA of the CDR3 is TGTGCCAGCAGTGAAACGACAGGGGATACCTATGGCTACACCTTC. Its translation: CASSETTGDTYGYTF.

The sample holds one count of this clone. The rearrangement links TRBV11-2 to TRBJ1-6; 8 bases are a match to TRBD1. Germline CDR1 reads SGHAT; CDR2 reads FQNNGV. CDR3 length: 15 amino acids. V trimming: 1 base; J trimming: 7 bases; junction bases outside the gene matches: 3. CDR3 sequence (DNA): TGTGCCAGCAGCTTAGGAGGGACAGGAAATTCACCCCTCCACTTT. This encodes CASSLGGTGNSPLHF.

This clone was observed a few times. The rearrangement uses TRBV5-4 and TRBJ2-3; TRBD2 aligns across 12 bases. From germline, CDR1 is SGHNT and CDR2 YYREEE (reference sequence). The ends lost 0 bases at V and 14 bases at J; junction bases unmatched: 7. This CDR3 comprises 14 residues. The CDR3 loop is CASSLELAGGVLYF. The CDR3 bases are TGTGCCAGCAGCTTGGAACTAGCGGGGGGAGTATTGTATTTT.